Sequencing of this T cell receptor (beta chain) was carried out in a study of tissue T cells after allogeneic stem cell transplantation. Worth noting for this clone: Mouse names are used for the genes. The CDR3 end is not reached by the read, which stops 1 residue before it; the germline J gene fills it in.

Germline values: CDR1 NSHNY, CDR2 SYGAGN. Trimming left V 1 base short and J 0 bases short, with 9 bases between. The CDR3 sequence is 15 residues long. Time point given: mouse harvest day 14 after allogeneic transplant. Mouse grafts combined 10^7 T-cell-depleted bone marrow cells with 10^6 splenic CD5+ T cells. Mice had MHC-mismatched B6 into BALB/c GVHD, sampled day 7 or 14. Clones were sequenced by immunoSEQ multiplex PCR, and TCRdb holds only the in-frame ones, with some missing. The table includes some 4,500 clones, almost 50% detected once. The sequenced sample was lymph node tissue. The sequence was collected from a female BALB/c mouse given C57BL/6 T cells with graft-versus-host disease after an allogeneic hematopoietic cell transplant. The J gene is TRBJ2-5, the V gene TRBV13-1, with D perhaps matching TRBD1 or TRBD2 (5 bases each). The CDR3 loop reads CASSDPGHNQDTQYF. CDR3 DNA (partial): TGTGCCAGCAGTGATCCGGGGCATAACCAAGACACCCAGTAC.